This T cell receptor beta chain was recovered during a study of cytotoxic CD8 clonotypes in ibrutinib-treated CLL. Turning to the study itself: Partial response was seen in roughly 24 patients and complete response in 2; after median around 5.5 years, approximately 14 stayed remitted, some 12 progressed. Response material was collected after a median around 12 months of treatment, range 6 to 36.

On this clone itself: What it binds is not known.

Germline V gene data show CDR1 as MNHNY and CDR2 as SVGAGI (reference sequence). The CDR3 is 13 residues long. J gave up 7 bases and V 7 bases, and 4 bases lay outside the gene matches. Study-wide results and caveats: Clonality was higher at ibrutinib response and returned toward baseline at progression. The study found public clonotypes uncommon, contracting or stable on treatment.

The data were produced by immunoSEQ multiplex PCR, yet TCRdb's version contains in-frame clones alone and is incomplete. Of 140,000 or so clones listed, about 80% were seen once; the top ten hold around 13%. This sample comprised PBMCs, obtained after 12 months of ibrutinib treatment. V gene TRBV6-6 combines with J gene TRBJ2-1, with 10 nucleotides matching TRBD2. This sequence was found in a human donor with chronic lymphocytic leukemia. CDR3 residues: CASKLAGVNEQFF. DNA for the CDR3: TGTGCCAGCAAGCTAGCGGGAGTAAATGAGCAGTTCTTC.